The T cell receptor beta chain described here comes from a study of blood T cell repertoires in COVID-19. Study context: Nucleic acid was either cDNA or gDNA, and it came from T cells, B-cell-depleted T cells, or PBMCs.

The V gene's germline CDR1 is MNHEY and CDR2 SVGAGI. V shed 6 bases and J shed 1 base, with 13 bases lying between them. The CDR3 is made up of 14 amino acids. This table comes from immunoSEQ multiplex PCR, and its TCRdb copy is limited to in-frame clones, with some not included. The data hold roughly 27,000 clones, with around 89% observed a single time. This clonotype was obtained from a human donor in a cohort sampled during active COVID-19. The chain links TRBV6-5 to TRBJ2-7, with D possibly being TRBD1 (6 bases). Input material: peripheral blood. CDR3 DNA: TGTGCCAGCAGCATGACAGGAGCATCCTACGAGCAGTACTTC. Translation gives CASSMTGASYEQYF.